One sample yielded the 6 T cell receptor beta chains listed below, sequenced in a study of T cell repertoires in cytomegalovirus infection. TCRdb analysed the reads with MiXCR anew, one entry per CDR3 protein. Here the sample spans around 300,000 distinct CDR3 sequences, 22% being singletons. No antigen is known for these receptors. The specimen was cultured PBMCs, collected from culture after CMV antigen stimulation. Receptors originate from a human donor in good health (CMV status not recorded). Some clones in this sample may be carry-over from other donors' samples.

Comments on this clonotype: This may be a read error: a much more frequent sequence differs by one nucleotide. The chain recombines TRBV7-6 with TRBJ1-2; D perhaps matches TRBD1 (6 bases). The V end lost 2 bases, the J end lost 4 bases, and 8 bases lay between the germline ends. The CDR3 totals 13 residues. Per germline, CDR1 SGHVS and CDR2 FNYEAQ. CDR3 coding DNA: TGTGCCAGCAGCTTAACACAGGGCTATGGCTACACCTTC. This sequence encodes CASSLTQGYGYTF.

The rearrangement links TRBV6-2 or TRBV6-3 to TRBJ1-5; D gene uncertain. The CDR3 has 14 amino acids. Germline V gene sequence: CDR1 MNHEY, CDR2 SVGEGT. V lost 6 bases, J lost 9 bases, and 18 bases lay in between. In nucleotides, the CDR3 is TGTGCCAGCAGCCTCGTAGGGAGCCGCAGGCCCCAGCATTTT. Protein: CASSLVGSRRPQHF.

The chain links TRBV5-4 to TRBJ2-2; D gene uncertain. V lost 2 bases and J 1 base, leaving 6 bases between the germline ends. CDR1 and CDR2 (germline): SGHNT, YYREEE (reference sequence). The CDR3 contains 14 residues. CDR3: CASSFTVNTGELFF. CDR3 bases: TGTGCCAGCAGCTTTACAGTGAACACCGGGGAGCTGTTTTTT.

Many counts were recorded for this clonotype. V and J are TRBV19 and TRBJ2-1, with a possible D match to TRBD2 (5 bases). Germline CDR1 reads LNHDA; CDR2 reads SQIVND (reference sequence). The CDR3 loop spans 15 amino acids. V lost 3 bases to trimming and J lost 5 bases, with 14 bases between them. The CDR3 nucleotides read TGTGCCAGTAGTATGGGCAGGACCGGGGACAATGAGCAGTTCTTC. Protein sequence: CASSMGRTGDNEQFF. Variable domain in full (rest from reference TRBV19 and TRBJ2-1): DGGITQSPKYLFRKEGQNVTLSCEQNLNHDAMYWYRQDPGQGLRLIYYSQIVNDFQKGDIAEGYSVSREKKESFPLTVTSAQKNPTAFYLCASSMGRTGDNEQFFGPGTRLTVL.

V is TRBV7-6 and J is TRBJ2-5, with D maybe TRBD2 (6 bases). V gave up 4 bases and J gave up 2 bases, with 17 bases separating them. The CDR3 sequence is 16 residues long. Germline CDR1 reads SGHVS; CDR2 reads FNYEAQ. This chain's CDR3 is CASSSRGNRPQETQYF. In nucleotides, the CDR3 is TGTGCCAGCAGCTCGCGGGGTAACAGGCCACAAGAGACCCAGTACTTC.

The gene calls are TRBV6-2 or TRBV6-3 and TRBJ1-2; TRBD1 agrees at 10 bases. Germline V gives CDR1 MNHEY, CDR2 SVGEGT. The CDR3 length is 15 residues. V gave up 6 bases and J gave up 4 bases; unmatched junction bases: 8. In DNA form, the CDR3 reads TGTGCCAGCAGCCCTCCGGGACAGGGGATCTATGGCTACACCTTC. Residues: CASSPPGQGIYGYTF.